Described below is a single T cell receptor beta chain sequence and its context. Its antigen is unknown. These data are taken from a study of graft-versus-host responses after intestinal transplantation. The V segment lost 5 bases and the J segment 4 bases; nucleotides outside the gene matches: 13. CDR3 length: 16 residues. Germline V gene lookup returns CDR1 SGHTA and CDR2 FQGNSA. Whole-study results and caveats: The marrow of recipients harbored GvH clones, and ileum or blood showed some of them first.

The method was immunoSEQ multiplex PCR; TCRdb's version includes in-frame clones alone and lacks a portion of them. The data hold fewer than 95,000 clones, with 93% observed a single time. The chain couples TRBV7-2 to TRBJ2-7; TRBD1 matches at 8 bases. This sequence was found in a human donor who received an intestinal transplant. The source material was unstimulated CD8+ T cells sorted from spleen or lymph node cells, sampled before intestinal transplant. The CDR3 nucleotides are TGTGCCAGCAGCATACTACAGGGGGGTCGTTCGTACGAGCAGTACTTC. It codes for CASSILQGGRSYEQYF.